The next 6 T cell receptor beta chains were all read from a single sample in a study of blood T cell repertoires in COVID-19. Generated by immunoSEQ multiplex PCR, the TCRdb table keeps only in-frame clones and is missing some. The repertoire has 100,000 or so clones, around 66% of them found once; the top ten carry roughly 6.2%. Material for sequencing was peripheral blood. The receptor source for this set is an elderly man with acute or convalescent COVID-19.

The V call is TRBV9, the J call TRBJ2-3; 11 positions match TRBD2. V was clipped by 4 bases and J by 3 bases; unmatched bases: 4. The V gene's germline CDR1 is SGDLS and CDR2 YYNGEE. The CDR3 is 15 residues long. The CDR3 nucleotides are TGTGCCAGCAGCTCCCGGACTAGCGGGACAGATACGCAGTATTTT. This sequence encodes CASSSRTSGTDTQYF.

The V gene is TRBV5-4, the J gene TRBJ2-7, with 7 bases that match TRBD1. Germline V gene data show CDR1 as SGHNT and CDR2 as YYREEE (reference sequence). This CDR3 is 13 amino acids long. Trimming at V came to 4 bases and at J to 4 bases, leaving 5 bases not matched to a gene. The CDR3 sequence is CASSPGTEYEQYF. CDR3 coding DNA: TGTGCCAGCAGCCCGGGGACAGAGTACGAGCAGTACTTC.

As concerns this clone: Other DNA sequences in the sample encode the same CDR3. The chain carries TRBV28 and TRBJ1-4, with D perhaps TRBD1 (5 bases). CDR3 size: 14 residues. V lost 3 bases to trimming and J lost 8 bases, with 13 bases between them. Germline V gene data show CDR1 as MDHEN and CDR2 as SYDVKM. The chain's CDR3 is CASSLGQGREKLFF. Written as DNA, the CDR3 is TGTGCCAGCAGTTTGGGGCAGGGAAGGGAAAAACTGTTTTTT.

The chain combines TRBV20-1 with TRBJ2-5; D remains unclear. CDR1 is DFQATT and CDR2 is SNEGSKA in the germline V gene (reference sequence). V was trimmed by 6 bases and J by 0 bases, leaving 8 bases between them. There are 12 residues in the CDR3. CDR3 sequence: CSASPNQETQYF. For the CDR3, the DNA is TGCAGTGCGAGTCCCAACCAAGAGACCCAGTACTTC.

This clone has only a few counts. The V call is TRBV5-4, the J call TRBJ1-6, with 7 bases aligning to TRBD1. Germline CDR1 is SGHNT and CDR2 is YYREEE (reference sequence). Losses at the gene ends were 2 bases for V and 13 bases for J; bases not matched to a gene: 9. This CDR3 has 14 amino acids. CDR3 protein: CASSFDRARGPLHF. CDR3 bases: TGTGCCAGCAGCTTCGACAGGGCCCGGGGGCCCCTCCACTTT.

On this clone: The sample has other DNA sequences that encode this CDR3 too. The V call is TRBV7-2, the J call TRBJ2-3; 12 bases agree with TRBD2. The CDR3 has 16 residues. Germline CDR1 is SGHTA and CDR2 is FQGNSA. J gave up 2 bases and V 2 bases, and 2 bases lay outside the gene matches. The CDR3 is CASSLRTSGTTDTQYF. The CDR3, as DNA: TGTGCCAGCAGCTTACGGACTAGCGGGACCACAGATACGCAGTATTTT.